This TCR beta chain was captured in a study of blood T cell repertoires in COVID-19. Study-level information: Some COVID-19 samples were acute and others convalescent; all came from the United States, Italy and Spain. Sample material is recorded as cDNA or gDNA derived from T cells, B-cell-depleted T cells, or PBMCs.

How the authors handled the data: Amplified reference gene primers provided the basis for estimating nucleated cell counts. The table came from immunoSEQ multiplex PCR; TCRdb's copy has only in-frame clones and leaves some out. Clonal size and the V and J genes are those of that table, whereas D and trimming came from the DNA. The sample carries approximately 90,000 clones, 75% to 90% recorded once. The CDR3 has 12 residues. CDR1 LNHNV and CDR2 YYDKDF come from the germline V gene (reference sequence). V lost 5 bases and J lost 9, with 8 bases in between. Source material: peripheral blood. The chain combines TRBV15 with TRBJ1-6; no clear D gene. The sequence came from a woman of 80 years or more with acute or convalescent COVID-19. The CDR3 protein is CATSSTSSPLHF. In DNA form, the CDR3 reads TGTGCCACCAGCTCGACTTCTTCACCCCTCCACTTT.